Listed below are T cell receptor beta chains from one sample, sequenced in a study of blood T cell repertoires in COVID-19. Assay used: immunoSEQ multiplex PCR; TCRdb lists only in-frame clones, some missing. The sample lists about 230,000 clones, 75% to 85% occurring once. Sequencing was done on a sample of peripheral blood. Every receptor here comes from a man aged 50-59 years with COVID-19, enrolled during active disease. CDR3s include the opening cysteine and the closing phenylalanine or tryptophan. Fields, in order: clone size, D gene, V gene, J gene, CDR3 protein, CDR3 DNA. A D gene is named only where the DNA matches it firmly. Only some rows state a clone size, as once, few, many or a class for expanded clones.

-	-	TRBV6-2/TRBV6-3	TRBJ1-1	CASSPAGGGDPAFF	TGTGCCAGCAGCCCCGCCGGCGGAGGGGACCCAGCTTTCTTT
-	-	TRBV4-3	TRBJ2-1	CASSQDRWRLITINEQFF	TGCGCCAGCAGCCAAGATAGATGGAGGCTCATAACGATCAATGAGCAGTTCTTC
-	TRBD1	TRBV4-3	TRBJ2-7	CASSRGQEGYEQYF	TGCGCCAGCAGTCGAGGACAGGAAGGCTACGAGCAGTACTTC
-	TRBD1	TRBV4-1	TRBJ2-2	CASSQATGTVAGELFF	TGCGCCAGCAGCCAGGCAACCGGGACAGTCGCCGGGGAGCTGTTTTTT
-	-	TRBV7-9	TRBJ1-3	CASSLAEFAGNTIYF	TGTGCCAGCAGCTTAGCAGAGTTTGCTGGAAACACCATATATTTT
-	TRBD2	TRBV6-5	TRBJ2-3	CASSNGLAADTQYF	TGTGCCAGCAGTAACGGACTAGCGGCAGATACGCAGTATTTT
-	TRBD1	TRBV29-1	TRBJ2-2	CSAGQGGNTGELFF	TGCAGCGCGGGACAGGGGGGGAACACCGGGGAGCTGTTTTTT
once	-	TRBV5-1	TRBJ1-2	CASSLAGDGGYTF	TGCGCCAGCAGCTTGGCAGGGGATGGTGGCTACACCTTC
-	-	TRBV18	TRBJ2-2	CASSLTTTGELFF	TGTGCCAGCTCACTAACTACTACCGGGGAGCTGTTTTTT
-	-	TRBV11-2	TRBJ2-5	CASRQMVTQYF	TGTGCCAGCAGACAGATGGTGACCCAGTACTTC
few	TRBD2	TRBV13	TRBJ2-7	CASSGGLAHRSYEQYF	TGTGCCAGCAGCGGGGGACTAGCCCATAGATCCTACGAGCAGTACTTC
-	-	TRBV18	TRBJ1-1	CASSPSRGNTEAFF	TGTGCCAGCTCACCCTCCAGGGGAAACACTGAAGCTTTCTTT
once	TRBD1	TRBV4-1	TRBJ1-5	CASSQGGPTGAQPQHF	TGCGCCAGCAGCCAAGGGGGTCCGACAGGGGCTCAGCCCCAGCATTTT
-	-	TRBV18	TRBJ2-3	CASSPAGGGDTDTQYF	TGTGCCAGCTCACCGGCGGGCGGGGGCGACACAGATACGCAGTATTTT
-	TRBD2	TRBV6-2/TRBV6-3	TRBJ2-1	CASSERLADLFF	TGTGCCAGCAGTGAGAGACTAGCTGATCTGTTCTTC
-	TRBD1	TRBV5-1	TRBJ2-1	CASTWDRFDNEQFF	TGCGCCAGCACCTGGGACAGGTTCGACAATGAGCAGTTCTTC
-	-	TRBV6-1	TRBJ1-5	CASSESGGDQPQHF	TGTGCCAGCAGTGAGAGTGGAGGAGATCAGCCCCAGCATTTT
-	-	TRBV30	TRBJ1-5	CAWKGQGKQPQHF	TGTGCCTGGAAAGGGCAGGGTAAACAGCCCCAGCATTTT
-	-	TRBV5-1	TRBJ2-3	CASSFADTQYF	TGCGCCAGCAGCTTCGCAGATACGCAGTATTTT
few	TRBD1	TRBV18	TRBJ1-6	CASSRDRVNSPLHF	TGTGCCAGCTCTAGGGACAGGGTGAATTCACCCCTCCACTTT
-	-	TRBV18	TRBJ1-1	CASSQQERNTEAFF	TGTGCCAGCTCCCAACAGGAGCGGAACACTGAAGCTTTCTTT
once	-	TRBV9	TRBJ1-4	CASSVESLPGRVIATNEKLFF	TGTGCCAGCAGCGTAGAATCACTCCCGGGCAGGGTAATCGCAACTAATGAAAAACTGTTTTTT
few	-	TRBV4-3	TRBJ1-1	CASSRTHTGNTEAFF	TGCGCCAGCAGCCGCACCCACACGGGGAACACTGAAGCTTTCTTT
-	-	TRBV6-5	TRBJ1-1	CTTTTMNTEAFF	TGTACGACGACAACCATGAACACTGAAGCTTTCTTT
-	-	TRBV5-5	TRBJ2-7	CASSLESYEQYF	TGTGCCAGCAGCTTAGAGAGCTACGAGCAGTACTTC
-	-	TRBV30	TRBJ2-2	CASALVSFGAGELFF	TGTGCCTCCGCCCTAGTTAGCTTCGGGGCCGGGGAGCTGTTTTTT
-	-	TRBV18	TRBJ1-2	CASSPDRKANYGYTF	TGTGCCAGCTCACCCGACAGGAAAGCTAACTATGGCTACACCTTC
once	TRBD2	TRBV7-9	TRBJ2-7	CASSRRGGGTYYEQYF	TGTGCCAGCAGCCGTCGCGGGGGGGGAACGTACTACGAGCAGTACTTC
-	-	TRBV4-3	TRBJ2-2	CASSQDGGAGELFF	TGCGCCAGCAGCCAAGATGGGGGCGCCGGGGAGCTGTTTTTT
-	TRBD1	TRBV5-1	TRBJ2-2	CASGGQGNTGELFF	TGCGCCAGCGGAGGACAGGGGAACACCGGGGAGCTGTTTTTT
-	TRBD1	TRBV7-2	TRBJ2-1	CASSPDRASYNEQFF	TGTGCCAGCAGTCCGGACAGGGCTTCATACAATGAGCAGTTCTTC
-	TRBD1	TRBV5-6	TRBJ1-2	CASSLGWTGGNYGYTF	TGTGCCAGCAGCTTGGGATGGACAGGGGGTAACTATGGCTACACCTTC
-	TRBD1	TRBV11-2	TRBJ1-2	CASSPDGTAYYGYTF	TGTGCCAGCAGCCCCGATGGGACAGCTTACTATGGCTACACCTTC
-	-	TRBV7-9	TRBJ2-7	CASSLAAKAGEQYF	TGTGCCAGCAGCTTAGCAGCCAAGGCAGGCGAGCAGTACTTC
-	-	TRBV7-6	TRBJ1-6	CASSLATGRVANSPLHF	TGTGCCAGCAGCTTAGCCACCGGGAGGGTTGCGAATTCACCCCTCCACTTT
-	-	TRBV6-2/TRBV6-3	TRBJ2-7	CASSQTDSAQQYF	TGTGCCAGCAGCCAGACAGACTCTGCGCAGCAGTACTTC
-	-	TRBV27	TRBJ1-1	CASSLQQVNTEAFF	TGTGCCAGCAGTTTGCAACAGGTGAACACTGAAGCTTTCTTT
few	-	TRBV19	TRBJ2-3	CASSPGQYTDTQYF	TGTGCCAGTAGTCCCGGACAATACACAGATACGCAGTATTTT
-	-	TRBV5-1	TRBJ2-7	CASSVLPLGAQYF	TGCGCCAGCAGCGTTTTGCCGCTAGGGGCTCAGTACTTC
-	-	TRBV7-7	TRBJ1-5	CASSFRDSPNQPQHF	TGTGCTAGCAGCTTCCGGGACTCCCCCAATCAGCCCCAGCATTTT
-	-	TRBV25-1	TRBJ2-3	CASSETGSLGQYF	TGTGCCAGCAGTGAAACAGGATCTCTCGGGCAGTATTTT
-	-	TRBV2	TRBJ1-2	CASSERREYGYTF	TGTGCCAGCAGTGAACGGAGAGAATATGGCTACACCTTC
-	-	TRBV3-1/TRBV3-2	TRBJ1-3	CASSQLRGVFGNTIYF	TGTGCCAGCAGCCAACTACGGGGGGTCTTTGGAAACACCATATATTTT
-	TRBD2	TRBV4-2	TRBJ2-2	CASSVTTSGGRNTGELFF	TGTGCCAGCAGCGTTACAACTAGCGGGGGGAGAAACACCGGGGAGCTGTTTTTT
once	TRBD1	TRBV7-8	TRBJ2-2	CASSFWTGRSTGELFF	TGTGCCAGCAGCTTCTGGACAGGGAGATCCACCGGGGAGCTGTTTTTT
-	-	TRBV10-1	TRBJ2-3	CASSEFQGSTDTQYF	TGCGCCAGCAGTGAATTCCAGGGTTCCACAGATACGCAGTATTTT
once	TRBD2	TRBV19	TRBJ2-1	CASRGLGTRFFDEQFF	TGTGCCAGTAGGGGGCTCGGGACTAGATTTTTCGATGAGCAGTTCTTC
-	-	TRBV28	TRBJ2-2	CASSPLRGATGKLFF	TGTGCCAGCAGTCCTCTCAGGGGTGCCACCGGGAAGCTGTTTTTT
-	TRBD2	TRBV2	TRBJ2-4	CASSNLAGGLGNIQYF	TGTGCCAGCAGTAACCTAGCGGGGGGACTGGGAAACATTCAGTACTTC
-	-	TRBV5-1	TRBJ2-5	CASSLAGVKETQYF	TGCGCCAGCAGCTTGGCGGGGGTTAAAGAGACCCAGTACTTC
once	-	TRBV9	TRBJ2-3	CASSVARDSHSYTDTQYF	TGTGCCAGCAGCGTAGCCCGGGACTCACATTCGTATACAGATACGCAGTATTTT